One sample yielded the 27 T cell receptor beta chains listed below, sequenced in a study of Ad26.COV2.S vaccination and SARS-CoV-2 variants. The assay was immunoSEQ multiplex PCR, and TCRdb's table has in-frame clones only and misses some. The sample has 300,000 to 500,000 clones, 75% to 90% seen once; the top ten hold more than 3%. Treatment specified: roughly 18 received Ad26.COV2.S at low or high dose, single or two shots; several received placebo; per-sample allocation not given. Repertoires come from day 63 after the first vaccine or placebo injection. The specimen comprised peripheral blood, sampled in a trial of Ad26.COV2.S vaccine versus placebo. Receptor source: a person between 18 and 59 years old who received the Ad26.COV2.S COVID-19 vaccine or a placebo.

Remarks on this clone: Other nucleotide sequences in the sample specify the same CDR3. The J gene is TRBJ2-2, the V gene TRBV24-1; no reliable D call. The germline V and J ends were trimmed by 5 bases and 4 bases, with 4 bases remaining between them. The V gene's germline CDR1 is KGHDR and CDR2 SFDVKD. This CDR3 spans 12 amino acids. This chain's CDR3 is CATSGPTGELFF. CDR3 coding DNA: TGTGCCACCAGTGGGCCCACCGGGGAGCTGTTTTTT.

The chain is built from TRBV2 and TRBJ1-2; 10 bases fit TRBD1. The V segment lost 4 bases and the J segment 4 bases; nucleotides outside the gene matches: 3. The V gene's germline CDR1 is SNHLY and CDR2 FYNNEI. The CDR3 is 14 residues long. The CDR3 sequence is CASSGRTGGYGYTF. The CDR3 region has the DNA TGTGCCAGCAGTGGAAGGACAGGGGGCTATGGCTACACCTTC.

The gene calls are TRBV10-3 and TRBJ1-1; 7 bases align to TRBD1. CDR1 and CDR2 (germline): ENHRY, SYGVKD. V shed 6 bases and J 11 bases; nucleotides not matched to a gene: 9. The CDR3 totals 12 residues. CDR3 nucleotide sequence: TGTGCCATCAGGGACCGGGACAGATGCGCTTTCTTT. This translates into CAIRDRDRCAFF.

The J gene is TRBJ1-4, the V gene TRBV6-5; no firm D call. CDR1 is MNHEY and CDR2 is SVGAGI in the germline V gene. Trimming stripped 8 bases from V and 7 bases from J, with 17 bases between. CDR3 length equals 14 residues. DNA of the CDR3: TGTGCCAGCGCTCTCCGGGATGGTCGTGAAAAACTGTTTTTT. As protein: CASALRDGREKLFF.

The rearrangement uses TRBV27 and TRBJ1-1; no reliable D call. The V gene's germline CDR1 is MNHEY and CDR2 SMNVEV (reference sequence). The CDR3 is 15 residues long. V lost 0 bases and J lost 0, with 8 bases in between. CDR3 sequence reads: CASSLSGDLNTEAFF. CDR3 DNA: TGTGCCAGCAGTTTATCCGGGGATTTGAACACTGAAGCTTTCTTT.

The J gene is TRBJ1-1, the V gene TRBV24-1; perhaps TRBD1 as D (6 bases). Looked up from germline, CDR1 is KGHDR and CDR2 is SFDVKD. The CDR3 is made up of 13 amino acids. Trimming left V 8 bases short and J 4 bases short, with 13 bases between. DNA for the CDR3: TGTGCCACCAATAACAGGGCCGGCACTGAAGCTTTCTTT. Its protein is CATNNRAGTEAFF.

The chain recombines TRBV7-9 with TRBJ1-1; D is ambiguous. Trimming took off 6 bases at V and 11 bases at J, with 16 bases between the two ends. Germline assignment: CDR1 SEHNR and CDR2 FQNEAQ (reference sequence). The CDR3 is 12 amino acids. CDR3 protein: CASSSNDTSAFF. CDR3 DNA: TGTGCCAGCAGTTCCAATGACACTTCGGCTTTCTTT.

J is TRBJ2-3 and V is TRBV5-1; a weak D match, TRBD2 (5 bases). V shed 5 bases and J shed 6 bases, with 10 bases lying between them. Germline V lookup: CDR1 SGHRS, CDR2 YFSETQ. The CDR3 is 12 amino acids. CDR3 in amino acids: CASRLGLDTQYF. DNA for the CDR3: TGCGCCAGCAGACTAGGTTTGGATACGCAGTATTTT. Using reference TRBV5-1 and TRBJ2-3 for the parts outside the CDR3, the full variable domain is KAGVTQTPRYLIKTRGQQVTLSCSPISGHRSVSWYQQTPGQGLQFLFEYFSETQRNKGNFPGRFSGRQFSNSRSEMNVSTLELGDSALYLCASRLGLDTQYFGPGTRLTVL.

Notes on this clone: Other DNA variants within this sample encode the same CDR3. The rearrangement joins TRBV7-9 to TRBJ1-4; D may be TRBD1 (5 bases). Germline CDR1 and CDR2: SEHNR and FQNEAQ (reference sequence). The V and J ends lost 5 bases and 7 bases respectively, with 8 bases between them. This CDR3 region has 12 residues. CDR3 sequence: CASSRDLEKLFF. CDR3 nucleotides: TGTGCCAGCAGCCGGGACCTTGAAAAACTGTTTTTT. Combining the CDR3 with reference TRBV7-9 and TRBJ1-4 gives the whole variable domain DTGVSQNPRHKITKRGQNVTFRCDPISEHNRLYWYRQTLGQGPEFLTYFQNEAQLEKSRLLSDRFSAERPKGSFSTLEIQRTEQGDSAMYLCASSRDLEKLFFGSGTQLSVL.

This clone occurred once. The CDR3 spells CAINPGTSSYEQYF. Written as DNA, the CDR3 is TGTGCCATCAATCCGGGGACATCTTCCTACGAGCAGTACTTC. The rearrangement links TRBV10-3 to TRBJ2-7, with a weak D call TRBD1 (6 bases). The V gene lost 7 bases and the J gene lost 1 base, with 14 bases spanning the gap. The germline V gene has CDR1 ENHRY and CDR2 SYGVKD. The CDR3 spans 14 residues.

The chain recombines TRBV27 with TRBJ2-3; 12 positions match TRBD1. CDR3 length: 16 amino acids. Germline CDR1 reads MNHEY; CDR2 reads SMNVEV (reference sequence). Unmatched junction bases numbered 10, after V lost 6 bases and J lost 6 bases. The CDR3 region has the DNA TGTGCCAGCAGGCCGGCTTGGGGACAGGGGGCGGATACGCAGTATTTT. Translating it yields CASRPAWGQGADTQYF.

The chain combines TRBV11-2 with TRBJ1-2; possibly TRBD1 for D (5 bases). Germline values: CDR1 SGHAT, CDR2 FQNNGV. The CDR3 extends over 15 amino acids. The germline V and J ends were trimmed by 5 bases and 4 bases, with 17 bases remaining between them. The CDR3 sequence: CASSPGDLRVYGYTF. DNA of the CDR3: TGTGCCAGCAGCCCGGGGGACCTAAGGGTCTATGGCTACACCTTC.

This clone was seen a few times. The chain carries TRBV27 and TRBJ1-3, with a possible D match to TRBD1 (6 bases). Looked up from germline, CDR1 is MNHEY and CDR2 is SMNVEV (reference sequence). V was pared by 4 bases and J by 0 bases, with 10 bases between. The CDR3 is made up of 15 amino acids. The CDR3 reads CASSSTGSSGNTIYF. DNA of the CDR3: TGTGCCAGCAGTTCGACAGGTAGCTCTGGAAACACCATATATTTT.

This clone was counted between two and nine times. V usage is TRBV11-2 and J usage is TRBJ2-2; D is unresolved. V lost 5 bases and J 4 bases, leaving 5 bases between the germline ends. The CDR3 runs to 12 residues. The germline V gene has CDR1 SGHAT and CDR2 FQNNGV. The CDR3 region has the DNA TGTGCCAGCAGCCTAAGCACCGGGGAGCTGTTTTTT. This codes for CASSLSTGELFF.

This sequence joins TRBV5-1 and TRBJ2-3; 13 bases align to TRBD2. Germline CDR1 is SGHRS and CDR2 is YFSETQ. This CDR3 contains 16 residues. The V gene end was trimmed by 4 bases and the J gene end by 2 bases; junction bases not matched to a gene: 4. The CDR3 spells CASSTGLAGDTDTQYF. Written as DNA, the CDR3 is TGCGCCAGCAGCACCGGACTAGCGGGGGACACAGATACGCAGTATTTT.

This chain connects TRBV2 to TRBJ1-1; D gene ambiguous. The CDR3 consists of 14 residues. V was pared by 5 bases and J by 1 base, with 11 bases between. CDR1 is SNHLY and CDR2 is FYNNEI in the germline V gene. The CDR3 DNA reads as TGTGCCAGCAGTTCAACTTGGGCGAACACTGAAGCTTTCTTT. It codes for CASSSTWANTEAFF.

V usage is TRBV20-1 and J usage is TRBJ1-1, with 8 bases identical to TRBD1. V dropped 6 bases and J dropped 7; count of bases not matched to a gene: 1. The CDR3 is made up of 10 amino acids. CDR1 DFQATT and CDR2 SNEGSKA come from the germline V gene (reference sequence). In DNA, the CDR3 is TGCAGTGCAGACAGGGGTGAAGCTTTCTTT. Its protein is CSADRGEAFF.

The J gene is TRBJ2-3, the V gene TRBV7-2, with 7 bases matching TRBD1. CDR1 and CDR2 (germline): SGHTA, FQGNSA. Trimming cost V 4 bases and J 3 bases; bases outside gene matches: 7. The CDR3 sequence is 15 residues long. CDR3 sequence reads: CASSWGTERTDTQYF. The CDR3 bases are TGTGCCAGCAGCTGGGGGACAGAGAGAACAGATACGCAGTATTTT.

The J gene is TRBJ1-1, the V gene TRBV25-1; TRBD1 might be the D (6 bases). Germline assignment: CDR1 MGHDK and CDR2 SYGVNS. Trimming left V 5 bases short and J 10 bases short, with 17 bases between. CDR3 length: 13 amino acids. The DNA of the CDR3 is TGTGCCAGCAGTTTATCAGGGGACGAAAGAGCTTTCTTT. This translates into CASSLSGDERAFF.

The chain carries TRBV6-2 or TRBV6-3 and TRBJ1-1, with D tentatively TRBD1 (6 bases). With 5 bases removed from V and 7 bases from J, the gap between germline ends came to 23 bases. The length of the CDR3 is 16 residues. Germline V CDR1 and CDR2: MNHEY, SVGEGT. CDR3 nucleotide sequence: TGTGCCAGCAGTCGAACCCTAAAACAGGGAATCGGTGAAGCTTTCTTT. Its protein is CASSRTLKQGIGEAFF.

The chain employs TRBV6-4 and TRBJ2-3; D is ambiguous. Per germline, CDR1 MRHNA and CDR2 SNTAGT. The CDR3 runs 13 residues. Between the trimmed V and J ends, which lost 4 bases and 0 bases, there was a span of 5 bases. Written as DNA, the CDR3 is TGTGCCAGCAGTGGGAAGAGCACAGATACGCAGTATTTT. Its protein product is CASSGKSTDTQYF.

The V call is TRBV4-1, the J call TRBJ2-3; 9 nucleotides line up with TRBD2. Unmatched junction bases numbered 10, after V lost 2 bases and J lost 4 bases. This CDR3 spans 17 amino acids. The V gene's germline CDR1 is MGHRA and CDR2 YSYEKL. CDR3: CASSQYSTSGVPDTQYF. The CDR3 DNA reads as TGCGCCAGCAGCCAATACTCGACTAGCGGCGTGCCAGATACGCAGTATTTT.

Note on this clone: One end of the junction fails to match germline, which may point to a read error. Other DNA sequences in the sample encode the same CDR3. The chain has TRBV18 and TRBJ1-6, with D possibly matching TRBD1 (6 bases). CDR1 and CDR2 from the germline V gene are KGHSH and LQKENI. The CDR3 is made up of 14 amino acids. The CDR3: CASSPGVNNSPLHF. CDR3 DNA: TGTGCTAGCTCACCAGGGGTCAATAATTCACCCCTCCACTTT.

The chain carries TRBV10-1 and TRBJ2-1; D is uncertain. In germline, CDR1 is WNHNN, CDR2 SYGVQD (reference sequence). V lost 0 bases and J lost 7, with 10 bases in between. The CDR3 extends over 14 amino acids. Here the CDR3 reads CASSESPARNEQFF. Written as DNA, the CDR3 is TGCGCCAGCAGTGAGTCCCCCGCTCGGAATGAGCAGTTCTTC.

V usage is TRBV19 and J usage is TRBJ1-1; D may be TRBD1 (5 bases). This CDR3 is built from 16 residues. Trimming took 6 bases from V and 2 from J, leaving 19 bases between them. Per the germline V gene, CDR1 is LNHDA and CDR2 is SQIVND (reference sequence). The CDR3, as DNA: TGTGCCAGTAGCATCGGTTCCGGGACGGGAAACACTGAAGCTTTCTTT. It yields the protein CASSIGSGTGNTEAFF.

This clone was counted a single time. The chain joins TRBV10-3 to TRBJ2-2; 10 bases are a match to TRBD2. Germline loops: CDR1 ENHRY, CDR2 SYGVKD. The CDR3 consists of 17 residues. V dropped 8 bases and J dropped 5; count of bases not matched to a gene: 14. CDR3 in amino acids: CAIHPRASGGRTGELFF. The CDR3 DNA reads TGTGCCATCCACCCCCGGGCTAGCGGGGGTAGAACCGGGGAGCTGTTTTTT.

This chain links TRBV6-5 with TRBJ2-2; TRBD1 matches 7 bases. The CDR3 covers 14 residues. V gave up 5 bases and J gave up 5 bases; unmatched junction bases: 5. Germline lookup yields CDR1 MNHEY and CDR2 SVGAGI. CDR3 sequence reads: CASSPTGWTGELFF. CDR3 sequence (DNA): TGTGCCAGCAGTCCGACAGGGTGGACCGGGGAGCTGTTTTTT.